This T cell receptor (beta chain) is from a study of blood T cell repertoires in COVID-19. Libraries were prepared by immunoSEQ multiplex PCR; TCRdb keeps only in-frame clonotypes and omits some of them. There are about 210,000 clones in the sample; about 85% occur only once, and more than 9% lies in the top ten. Germline CDR1 and CDR2: MNHEY and SVGAGI. CDR3 size: 14 residues. Trimming took off 10 bases at V and 6 bases at J, with 21 bases between the two ends. The rearrangement uses TRBV6-5 and TRBJ1-1, with D perhaps TRBD1 (5 bases). Sequencing input: peripheral blood. The clonotype comes from a woman older than 75 with COVID-19, enrolled during active disease. CDR3 protein: CATRRGQGYPEAFF. DNA of the CDR3: TGTGCCACCCGGAGGGGTCAAGGGTATCCTGAAGCTTTCTTT.